Following are 32 T cell receptor beta chains from one sample sequenced in a study of cytomegalovirus exposure and HLA in healthy donors. This PCR relied on a set of 60 Vbeta primers and 13 Jbeta primers. Produced via immunoSEQ multiplex PCR; TCRdb's table is partial and in-frame only. This sample has 180,000 or so clones; around four fifths occur once, and the top ten carry 1.4%. Material for sequencing was PBMCs. Receptors originate from a man aged 18 to 30 in good health and CMV-seronegative.

The chain joins TRBV28 to TRBJ2-1; D unresolved. The germline V and J ends were trimmed by 8 bases and 3 bases, with 14 bases remaining between them. Looked up from germline, CDR1 is MDHEN and CDR2 is SYDVKM. This CDR3 spans 14 amino acids. CDR3 sequence: CASEPFPLYNEQFF. The CDR3 nucleotides read TGTGCCAGCGAGCCCTTCCCACTCTACAATGAGCAGTTCTTC.

The chain carries TRBV6-5 and TRBJ1-2; 7 bases match TRBD1. Losses at the gene ends were 7 bases for V and 8 bases for J; bases not matched to a gene: 7. The CDR3 is 12 amino acids. Per germline, CDR1 MNHEY and CDR2 SVGAGI. CDR3 sequence (DNA): TGTGCCAGCACCACGACAGGGAGCGGCTACACCTTC. The encoded protein is CASTTTGSGYTF.

The chain carries TRBV15 and TRBJ2-7; 9 bases line up with TRBD2. This CDR3 has 13 residues. V was clipped by 0 bases and J by 7 bases; unmatched bases: 1. Per germline, CDR1 LNHNV and CDR2 YYDKDF (reference sequence). The DNA for the CDR3 is TGTGCCACCAGCAGAGATCTAGCGGGAGAGCAGTACTTC. Its translation: CATSRDLAGEQYF.

J is TRBJ1-6 and V is TRBV4-3; a weak D match, TRBD1 (5 bases). The CDR3 loop spans 16 amino acids. Germline CDR1 reads LGHNA; CDR2 reads YSLEER. The V gene lost 1 base and the J gene lost 7 bases, with 14 bases spanning the gap. The CDR3, as DNA: TGCGCCAGCAGCCAAGGGACGTTTAAGGGGAATTCACCCCTCCACTTT. This encodes CASSQGTFKGNSPLHF.

The chain carries TRBV30 and TRBJ2-2, with 14 bases matching TRBD2. V lost 8 bases to trimming and J lost 4 bases; unmatched junction nucleotides: 6. The CDR3 has 15 amino acids. Germline CDR1 GTSNPN, CDR2 SVGIG (reference sequence). The CDR3 bases are TGTGCCAGCGGGACTAGCGGGGGCGTCACCGGGGAGCTGTTTTTT. It encodes CASGTSGGVTGELFF.

This clone has more than one count but fewer than ten. The chain couples TRBV6-5 to TRBJ1-2; D not resolved. Per germline, CDR1 MNHEY and CDR2 SVGAGI. Trimming pared 0 bases from V and 3 bases from J, leaving 8 bases between. The CDR3 has 14 residues. The CDR3 spells CASSYSEGYYGYTF. For the CDR3, the DNA is TGTGCCAGCAGTTACTCGGAGGGCTACTATGGCTACACCTTC.

The chain employs TRBV7-9 and TRBJ1-3; 7 bases fit TRBD1. Germline loops: CDR1 SEHNR, CDR2 FQNEAQ (reference sequence). The CDR3 has 13 amino acids. The junction had 12 bases not matched to a gene; V was cut back by 7 bases and J by 12 bases. The CDR3 loop is CASNFGDSGVIYF. Here the CDR3 DNA reads TGTGCCAGCAACTTCGGGGACAGTGGCGTCATATATTTT.

This chain uses TRBV7-2 with TRBJ2-7; 7 bases fit TRBD1. Germline V gene data show CDR1 as SGHTA and CDR2 as FQGNSA. This CDR3 has 15 residues. After removal of 3 bases from V and 3 bases from J, the junction contained 8 bases not matched to a gene. The CDR3 nucleotides read TGTGCCAGCAGCTTTAGACAGGGTTACCGCTACGAGCAGTACTTC. Translating it yields CASSFRQGYRYEQYF.

V and J are TRBV7-2 and TRBJ2-1; 8 bases align to TRBD2. CDR3 length: 15 residues. V dropped 5 bases and J dropped 6; count of bases not matched to a gene: 9. Germline lookup yields CDR1 SGHTA and CDR2 FQGNSA. The CDR3 bases are TGTGCCAGCAGCAACGAAGCGGGAGTCCGCAATGAGCAGTTCTTC. Protein sequence: CASSNEAGVRNEQFF.

The gene calls are TRBV7-9 and TRBJ1-2, with 7 bases that match TRBD1. Trimming at V came to 5 bases and at J to 3 bases, leaving 6 bases not matched to a gene. CDR1 and CDR2 (germline): SEHNR, FQNEAQ (reference sequence). CDR3 size: 14 residues. The CDR3 region is CASSLDGTDYGYTF. DNA of the CDR3: TGTGCCAGCAGCCTCGACGGGACAGACTATGGCTACACCTTC.

The gene calls are TRBV4-3 and TRBJ2-3; TRBD2 matches at 7 bases. After removal of 1 base from V and 5 bases from J, the junction contained 9 bases not matched to a gene. Germline V gene lookup returns CDR1 LGHNA and CDR2 YSLEER. CDR3 size: 16 residues. The DNA of the CDR3 is TGCGCCAGCAGCCAAGGGGCACTAGCGAGGATAGATACGCAGTATTTT. The encoded protein is CASSQGALARIDTQYF.

The chain is built from TRBV6-5 and TRBJ2-7; TRBD2 aligns across 7 bases. The trim removed 6 bases at V and 6 bases at J, leaving 14 bases unmatched. This CDR3 region has 15 residues. Per germline, CDR1 MNHEY and CDR2 SVGAGI. For the CDR3, the DNA is TGTGCCAGCAGCCCCTTTCGGACTAGGGTAGGCGAGCAGTACTTC. This sequence encodes CASSPFRTRVGEQYF.

This clone was found once. The genes are TRBV30 and TRBJ2-2; D possibly corresponds to TRBD1 (5 bases). The CDR3 has 15 residues. V lost 1 base, J lost 10 bases, and 19 bases lay in between. Germline V gives CDR1 GTSNPN, CDR2 SVGIG (reference sequence). CDR3 loop: CAWSETIGWGAELFF. The CDR3, as DNA: TGTGCCTGGAGTGAAACCATTGGATGGGGCGCGGAGCTGTTTTTT.

This chain uses TRBV10-3 with TRBJ2-3; 12 bases align to TRBD2. The CDR3 is made up of 16 amino acids. Germline values: CDR1 ENHRY, CDR2 SYGVKD. Trimming removed 6 bases from V and 2 bases from J; junction bases left unmatched: 6. The CDR3 DNA is TGTGCCATCAGCCCCGGACTAGCGGGACCCACAGATACGCAGTATTTT. It specifies CAISPGLAGPTDTQYF.

This clone was observed a single time. The rearrangement links TRBV7-9 to TRBJ2-7, with D perhaps matching TRBD2 (5 bases). CDR1 and CDR2 from the germline V gene are SEHNR and FQNEAQ (reference sequence). Between the trimmed V and J ends, which lost 1 base and 2 bases, there was a span of 6 bases. The CDR3 contains 13 residues. CDR3 in DNA: TGTGCCAGCAGCTTAGGAGGGACCTACGAGCAGTACTTC. It codes for CASSLGGTYEQYF.

CDR3: CASNTGGLITDTQYF. The CDR3 bases are TGTGCCAGCAACACGGGGGGGCTTATCACAGATACGCAGTATTTT. The chain links TRBV7-2 to TRBJ2-3; 8 bases match TRBD2. With V trimmed by 7 bases and J by 2 bases, 8 bases remained unmatched. The CDR3 totals 15 residues. The germline CDR1 and CDR2 sequences are SGHTA and FQGNSA.

The CDR3 is CASSQGGGYNSPLHF. The CDR3 nucleotides are TGTGCCAGCAGCCAGGGGGGAGGATATAATTCACCCCTCCACTTT. V is TRBV9 and J is TRBJ1-6; TRBD1 aligns across 7 bases. The CDR3 is 15 amino acids. Trimming removed 4 bases from V and 4 bases from J; junction bases left unmatched: 5. The germline gives CDR1 SGDLS, CDR2 YYNGEE.

CDR3 DNA sequence: TGTGCCAGCAGCTCTGACACCGCCTCCTACAATGAGCAGTTCTTC. This gives the protein CASSSDTASYNEQFF. V and J are TRBV5-6 and TRBJ2-1, with D uncertain. Germline values: CDR1 SGHDT, CDR2 YYEEEE. V was cut by 3 bases and J by 0 bases, with 10 bases left in between. This CDR3 spans 15 amino acids.

This chain links TRBV6-6 with TRBJ2-7; D remains ambiguous. Germline CDR1 and CDR2: MNHNY and SVGAGI (reference sequence). Trimming took 0 bases from V and 3 from J, leaving 6 bases between them. This CDR3 has 13 amino acids. CDR3 protein: CASSYSKHYEQYF. The CDR3 nucleotides are TGTGCCAGCAGTTACTCGAAGCACTACGAGCAGTACTTC.

CDR3 amino acids: CASSSRTSGRGEQFF. The CDR3 DNA is TGTGCCAGCAGTTCTAGGACTAGCGGGAGAGGTGAGCAGTTCTTC. J is TRBJ2-1 and V is TRBV27; TRBD2 matches at 13 bases. This CDR3 contains 15 residues. Germline values: CDR1 MNHEY, CDR2 SMNVEV (reference sequence). Trimming removed 4 bases from V and 9 bases from J; junction bases left unmatched: 6.

The V and J genes are TRBV20-1 and TRBJ2-7; D gene ambiguous. Per germline, CDR1 DFQATT and CDR2 SNEGSKA (reference sequence). CDR3 length: 11 residues. V lost 1 base, J lost 3 bases, and 4 bases lay in between. This CDR3 reads CSARAGYEQYF. The CDR3 DNA follows: TGCAGTGCTAGAGCGGGCTACGAGCAGTACTTC.

V is TRBV27 and J is TRBJ1-1; a possible D gene is TRBD1 (5 bases). From germline, CDR1 is MNHEY and CDR2 SMNVEV (reference sequence). CDR3 length equals 15 residues. V lost 3 bases and J 7 bases, leaving 18 bases between the germline ends. The CDR3 protein is CASSLRWGGFIEAFF. CDR3 in DNA: TGTGCCAGCAGTTTGCGATGGGGGGGGTTCATTGAAGCTTTCTTT.

The V gene is TRBV29-1, the J gene TRBJ2-5; D is ambiguous. The J call could be wrong; TRBJ2-7 is a better fit for the DNA end. This CDR3 is built from 15 residues. Germline V gene data show CDR1 as SQVTM and CDR2 as ANQGSEA. The CDR3: CSVEDPRNPSYEQYF. Written as DNA, the CDR3 is TGCAGCGTTGAAGATCCGAGGAATCCCTCCTACGAGCAGTACTTC.

This sequence joins TRBV20-1 and TRBJ2-7, with D uncertain. The CDR3 runs 11 residues. The germline V and J ends were trimmed by 3 bases and 7 bases, with 10 bases remaining between them. Germline CDR1 is DFQATT and CDR2 is SNEGSKA (reference sequence). The DNA for the CDR3 is TGCAGTGCTAGTGCGGCGCTTGAGCAGTACTTC. It specifies CSASAALEQYF.

The rearrangement links TRBV30 to TRBJ1-6; 8 nucleotides match TRBD1. Germline-derived CDR1 and CDR2 are GTSNPN and SVGIG (reference sequence). Trimming removed 0 bases from V and 7 bases from J; junction bases left unmatched: 11. CDR3 length equals 17 residues. The CDR3 reads CAWSVIPRQGSNSPLHF. The CDR3 DNA sequence: TGTGCCTGGAGTGTAATCCCCAGACAGGGGTCCAATTCACCCCTCCACTTT.

A note on this clone: The junction departs from germline at one end; a sequencing error may be responsible. V and J are TRBV7-7 and TRBJ1-1; D may be TRBD1 (5 bases). This CDR3 contains 13 residues. In germline, CDR1 is SSHAT, CDR2 FNYEAQ (reference sequence). CDR3 loop: CASSLEGHTEAFF. The CDR3 nucleotides are TGTGCTAGCAGCTTAGAGGGGCACACTGAAGCTTTCTTT.

The chain joins TRBV4-3 to TRBJ2-7; 8 bases line up with TRBD1. After removal of 4 bases from V and 3 bases from J, the junction contained 8 bases not matched to a gene. This CDR3 spans 15 amino acids. The germline gives CDR1 LGHNA, CDR2 YSLEER. CDR3 bases: TGCGCCAGCAGCCTCGGGACAGGTGGCAGCTACGAGCAGTACTTC. Translated: CASSLGTGGSYEQYF.

The chain has TRBV7-3 and TRBJ2-1, with 12 bases lining up with TRBD2. The germline gives CDR1 SGHTA, CDR2 FQGTGA. Losses at the gene ends were 5 bases for V and 7 bases for J; bases not matched to a gene: 6. The CDR3 is 15 residues long. This chain's CDR3 is CASSLGLAGPNEQFF. CDR3 coding DNA: TGTGCCAGCAGCCTTGGACTAGCGGGGCCAAATGAGCAGTTCTTC.

CDR3 loop: CASSPPTGRAYNEQFF. The CDR3 DNA is TGTGCCAGCTCACCCCCTACGGGTCGTGCCTACAATGAGCAGTTCTTC. The chain has TRBV18 and TRBJ2-1; no firm D call. CDR1 is KGHSH and CDR2 is LQKENI in the germline V gene. The CDR3 totals 16 residues. The V end lost 3 bases, the J end lost 2 bases, and 14 bases lay between the germline ends.

This chain uses TRBV4-1 with TRBJ2-2, with 11 bases that match TRBD2. With 1 base clipped from V and 6 bases from J, the junction kept 4 bases outside the gene matches. Germline V gene data show CDR1 as MGHRA and CDR2 as YSYEKL. The CDR3 loop spans 16 amino acids. The CDR3 is CASSQAGLAAPGELFF. DNA of the CDR3: TGCGCCAGCAGCCAAGCGGGACTAGCGGCACCCGGGGAGCTGTTTTTT.

This clone was counted a single time. The chain links TRBV25-1 to TRBJ2-5, with TRBD2 matching 9 bases. After removal of 2 bases from V and 5 bases from J, the junction contained 6 bases not matched to a gene. Germline CDR1 and CDR2: MGHDK and SYGVNS. The CDR3 is 15 amino acids. As DNA, the CDR3 is TGTGCCAGCAGTGAACTAGCGGGAAGCGGGGAGACCCAGTACTTC. It encodes CASSELAGSGETQYF.

The chain couples TRBV5-6 to TRBJ2-5; tentatively, D is TRBD2 (5 bases). Germline values: CDR1 SGHDT, CDR2 YYEEEE. This CDR3 spans 16 amino acids. V was shortened by 0 bases and J by 4 bases, with 16 bases between the two germline ends. The CDR3, as DNA: TGTGCCAGCAGCTTGGTGGACTTAGCGATATCAGAGACCCAGTACTTC. Translated: CASSLVDLAISETQYF.